These 26 T cell receptor beta chains were sequenced from one sample in a study of T cell responses to AZD1222 COVID-19 vaccine. Sequenced by immunoSEQ multiplex PCR; TCRdb stores in-frame clones only, minus some. The data contain some 89,000 clones, roughly 87% of them seen just once; the ten biggest clones take up 2.2%. The input for sequencing was peripheral blood, taken on day 0 of AZD1222 vaccination. The source is an adult in good health.

Here the CDR3 DNA reads TGCGCCAGCAGCTTGGGGCGGGGCGCGGGGGACGCGGATACGCAGTATTTT. Protein sequence: CASSLGRGAGDADTQYF. The gene calls are TRBV5-1 and TRBJ2-3; 7 nucleotides align to TRBD2. Germline V lookup: CDR1 SGHRS, CDR2 YFSETQ. The V segment lost 0 bases and the J segment 6 bases; nucleotides outside the gene matches: 13. The CDR3 runs to 17 residues.

The genes are TRBV19 and TRBJ1-1, with TRBD1 as a possible D gene (6 bases). The V end lost 6 bases, the J end lost 4 bases, and 24 bases lay between the germline ends. CDR3 length: 17 residues. The germline CDR1 and CDR2 sequences are LNHDA and SQIVND (reference sequence). The CDR3 nucleotides read TGTGCCAGTAGCCTCCTCCAGGGACCCCGAGGGGGCACTGAAGCTTTCTTT. Its translation: CASSLLQGPRGGTEAFF.

J is TRBJ1-2 and V is TRBV3-1 (or the pseudogene TRBV3-2), with D unclear. Trimming stripped 0 bases from V and 4 bases from J, with 12 bases between. CDR1 and CDR2 from the germline V gene are LGHDT and YNNKEL (reference sequence). This CDR3 spans 15 amino acids. The CDR3 sequence: CASSQDRLRGYGYTF. The DNA for the CDR3 is TGTGCCAGCAGCCAAGATCGGCTCCGGGGCTATGGCTACACCTTC.

The rearrangement joins TRBV28 to TRBJ1-4; 11 positions agree with TRBD1. This CDR3 is built from 15 residues. With 4 bases clipped from V and 7 bases from J, the junction kept 5 bases outside the gene matches. CDR1 and CDR2 from the germline V gene are MDHEN and SYDVKM. CDR3 sequence (DNA): TGTGCCAGCAGTTCCTCCGGGACAGGGGGTGAAAAACTGTTTTTT. Translating gives CASSSSGTGGEKLFF. The full variable domain, completed using reference TRBV28 and TRBJ1-4, is DVKVTQSSRYLVKRTGEKVFLECVQDMDHENMFWYRQDPGLGLRLIYFSYDVKMKEKGDIPEGYSVSREKKERFSLILESASTNQTSMYLCASSSSGTGGEKLFFGSGTQLSVL.

V and J are TRBV10-1 and TRBJ2-2, with a possible D match to TRBD1 (6 bases). The length of the CDR3 is 12 residues. The V end was cut by 11 bases, the J end by 4 bases, with 11 bases between. Germline CDR1 and CDR2: WNHNN and SYGVQD (reference sequence). The CDR3 sequence: CASGHSTGELFF. The CDR3 nucleotides read TGCGCCTCGGGACATTCCACCGGGGAGCTGTTTTTT.

The chain couples TRBV6-1 to TRBJ1-3; the match to TRBD1 covers 9 bases. Germline CDR1 is MNHNS and CDR2 is SASEGT. CDR3 size: 16 residues. J gave up 4 bases and V 3 bases, and 7 bases lay outside the gene matches. Here the CDR3 DNA reads TGTGCCAGCAGTGAGCGGGGACAGGGTTCGGGAAACACCATATATTTT. Its protein product is CASSERGQGSGNTIYF.

The gene calls are TRBV9 and TRBJ1-1; the D gene is possibly TRBD1 (6 bases). Germline CDR1 and CDR2: SGDLS and YYNGEE. There are 14 residues in the CDR3. Trimming pared 4 bases from V and 1 base from J, leaving 11 bases between. CDR3 DNA sequence: TGTGCCAGCAGCCTCGGACAGTCGAACACTGAAGCTTTCTTT. Translating gives CASSLGQSNTEAFF. The whole variable domain, filled in from reference TRBV9 and TRBJ1-1, reads DSGVTQTPKHLITATGQRVTLRCSPRSGDLSVYWYQQSLDQGLQFLIQYYNGEERAKGNILERFSAQQFPDLHSELNLSSLELGDSALYFCASSLGQSNTEAFFGQGTRLTVV.

The chain recombines TRBV7-2 with TRBJ1-5; tentatively, D is TRBD1 (5 bases). Germline assignment: CDR1 SGHTA and CDR2 FQGNSA. There are 15 residues in the CDR3. The V end was cut by 3 bases, the J end by 1 base, with 10 bases between. The CDR3 DNA reads as TGTGCCAGCAGCTTGGGGGGTTTGAGCAATCAGCCCCAGCATTTT. Protein sequence: CASSLGGLSNQPQHF.

This chain joins TRBV4-3 and TRBJ1-2; 7 bases map to TRBD1. This CDR3 contains 15 residues. Looked up from germline, CDR1 is LGHNA and CDR2 is YSLEER. The trim removed 1 base at V and 4 bases at J, leaving 6 bases unmatched. The CDR3 here is CASSQGTGEVYGYTF. DNA of the CDR3: TGCGCCAGCAGCCAAGGTACAGGGGAGGTCTATGGCTACACCTTC.

This clone appeared a few times. The CDR3: CASSVEGGSGNTIYF. The CDR3 region has the DNA TGTGCCAGCAGCGTAGAGGGGGGTTCTGGAAACACCATATATTTT. This sequence joins TRBV9 and TRBJ1-3; possible D gene TRBD1, 6 bases. The CDR3 is 15 amino acids. V was shortened by 0 bases and J by 1 base, with 8 bases between the two germline ends. The germline V gene has CDR1 SGDLS and CDR2 YYNGEE.

V and J are TRBV2 and TRBJ1-5; D gene unclear. Germline assignment: CDR1 SNHLY and CDR2 FYNNEI. The V end was cut by 6 bases, the J end by 7 bases, with 19 bases between. The CDR3 has 15 amino acids. Written as DNA, the CDR3 is TGTGCCAGCAGCGCGGCGGCAGCGTCGGGGCAGCCCCAGCATTTT. Translation: CASSAAAASGQPQHF.

V is TRBV9 and J is TRBJ1-4; D call uncertain. V lost 1 base to trimming and J lost 2 bases, with 12 bases between them. This CDR3 has 16 amino acids. CDR1 and CDR2 from the germline V gene are SGDLS and YYNGEE. The CDR3 DNA sequence: TGTGCCAGCAGCGTAAGCGGTTATCCGACTAATGAAAAACTGTTTTTT. It specifies CASSVSGYPTNEKLFF. Full variable domain (rest looked up from reference TRBV9 and TRBJ1-4): DSGVTQTPKHLITATGQRVTLRCSPRSGDLSVYWYQQSLDQGLQFLIQYYNGEERAKGNILERFSAQQFPDLHSELNLSSLELGDSALYFCASSVSGYPTNEKLFFGSGTQLSVL.

The chain couples TRBV12-3 or TRBV12-4 to TRBJ2-7, with D maybe TRBD1 (5 bases). Trimming took off 6 bases at V and 7 bases at J, with 10 bases between the two ends. This CDR3 has 11 residues. For the CDR3, the DNA is TGTGCCAGCAGCCCCAGGGTTGAGCAGTACTTC. Its translation: CASSPRVEQYF.

The rearrangement joins TRBV30 to TRBJ1-1; a possible D gene is TRBD1 (6 bases). V gave up 4 bases and J gave up 5 bases, with 17 bases separating them. Per germline, CDR1 GTSNPN and CDR2 SVGIG (reference sequence). This CDR3 region has 14 residues. The DNA of the CDR3 is TGTGCCTGGATTCGAGGGGGAGTGTGGACTGAAGCTTTCTTT. It translates to CAWIRGGVWTEAFF.

The V and J genes are TRBV7-2 and TRBJ1-2; D is undetermined. Trimming shortened V by 6 bases and J by 4 bases, and 15 bases separated the two germline ends. The CDR3 contains 14 residues. CDR1 and CDR2 (germline): SGHTA, FQGNSA. The CDR3 loop reads CASSQGGRPYGYTF. CDR3 bases: TGTGCCAGCAGTCAAGGCGGCAGGCCCTATGGCTACACCTTC.

The sample holds one count of this clone. The gene calls are TRBV30 and TRBJ1-3, with D unresolved. Germline V gives CDR1 GTSNPN, CDR2 SVGIG (reference sequence). The CDR3 sequence is 15 residues long. The ends were cut back, 7 bases at V and 0 bases at J, with 16 bases in the middle. The CDR3 DNA follows: TGTGCCTTCATTTCCGGCCGGCTCTCTGGAAACACCATATATTTT. Translating gives CAFISGRLSGNTIYF.

The rearrangement links TRBV7-2 to TRBJ1-5, with 12 bases fitting TRBD1. Per germline, CDR1 SGHTA and CDR2 FQGNSA. CDR3 length: 15 amino acids. Trimming took 3 bases from V and 5 from J; bases not matched to a gene: 2. CDR3: CASSLGTGGHQPQHF. As DNA, the CDR3 is TGTGCCAGCAGCTTGGGGACAGGGGGCCATCAGCCCCAGCATTTT. The variable domain in full, with the rest retrieved from reference TRBV7-2 and TRBJ1-5, is GAGVSQSPSNKVTEKGKDVELRCDPISGHTALYWYRQSLGQGLEFLIYFQGNSAPDKSGLPSDRFSAERTGGSVSTLTIQRTQQEDSAVYLCASSLGTGGHQPQHFGDGTRLSIL.

The V gene is TRBV19, the J gene TRBJ2-2; a weak D match, TRBD1 (5 bases). The CDR3 covers 14 residues. CDR1 is LNHDA, CDR2 SQIVND, per germline (reference sequence). V lost 8 bases, J lost 7 bases, and 17 bases lay in between. CDR3 sequence reads: CASSSGQVGGELFF. CDR3 bases: TGTGCCAGTTCATCAGGGCAGGTGGGCGGGGAGCTGTTTTTT.

The V and J genes are TRBV7-2 and TRBJ2-1, with 13 bases matching TRBD2. The V and J ends lost 4 bases and 7 bases, in that order; junction bases with no gene match: 4. The germline V gene encodes CDR1 SGHTA and CDR2 FQGNSA. This CDR3 is 15 amino acids long. CDR3 region: CASSSPGLAGNEQFF. The CDR3 DNA sequence: TGTGCCAGCAGCTCACCGGGACTAGCGGGAAATGAGCAGTTCTTC.

The gene calls are TRBV3-1 (or the pseudogene TRBV3-2) and TRBJ1-1, with D unclear. Trimming took 1 base from V and 8 from J, leaving 5 bases between them. The germline V gene encodes CDR1 LGHDT and CDR2 YNNKEL (reference sequence). The CDR3 is 11 amino acids. As DNA, the CDR3 is TGTGCCAGCAGCCAAGTGGGGGAAGCTTTCTTT. Protein: CASSQVGEAFF.

The count of this clone is one. V and J are TRBV6-4 and TRBJ1-5; D ambiguous. Deletions cut 4 bases from V and 7 bases from J, with 20 bases between. CDR3 length: 16 amino acids. Germline V lookup: CDR1 MRHNA, CDR2 SNTAGT. In nucleotides, the CDR3 is TGTGCCAGCAGTGGCCTTGATGGTGGATTTAAACAGCCCCAGCATTTT. It codes for CASSGLDGGFKQPQHF.

CDR3 protein: CASSQDLTGGYGYTF. CDR3 nucleotide sequence: TGTGCCAGCAGCCAAGATTTGACGGGGGGTTATGGCTACACCTTC. The chain uses TRBV4-2 and TRBJ1-2; D may be TRBD1 (5 bases). V was shortened by 0 bases and J by 5 bases, with 13 bases between the two germline ends. The CDR3 covers 15 residues. In germline, CDR1 is LGHNA, CDR2 YNFKEQ.

The rearrangement uses TRBV18 and TRBJ2-1; 10 nucleotides agree with TRBD2. V was pared by 0 bases and J by 5 bases, with 4 bases of the junction left unmatched. Germline V gene lookup returns CDR1 KGHSH and CDR2 LQKENI. This CDR3 is built from 16 residues. The CDR3 DNA is TGTGCCAGCTCACCACCGTTGCTAGCGGGGGACAATGAGCAGTTCTTC. This gives the protein CASSPPLLAGDNEQFF.

The chain combines TRBV6-5 with TRBJ2-1, with 8 bases that match TRBD1. This CDR3 contains 14 residues. CDR1 MNHEY and CDR2 SVGAGI come from the germline V gene. J was trimmed by 5 bases and V by 2 bases; bases with no gene match: 2. The CDR3 spells CASSYDRGHNEQFF. The CDR3 nucleotides are TGTGCCAGCAGTTACGACAGGGGCCACAATGAGCAGTTCTTC.

The chain links TRBV12-3 or TRBV12-4 to TRBJ2-2; no clear D gene. The V end was cut by 3 bases, the J end by 5 bases, with 7 bases between. The CDR3 covers 13 residues. In DNA form, the CDR3 reads TGTGCCAGCAGTTTTCCGGTTACCGGGGAGCTGTTTTTT. This translates into CASSFPVTGELFF.

The chain is built from TRBV19 and TRBJ2-2; 12 bases fit TRBD1. Trimming at V came to 3 bases and at J to 8 bases, leaving 7 bases not matched to a gene. Germline V gene sequence: CDR1 LNHDA, CDR2 SQIVND (reference sequence). The CDR3 spans 16 residues. The CDR3 region is CASSIGGQGAGGELFF. In DNA, the CDR3 is TGTGCCAGTAGTATCGGGGGACAGGGGGCAGGTGGGGAGCTGTTTTTT.